This TCR beta chain appears in the sequencing data of a study of T cell responses to AZD1222 COVID-19 vaccine. Trimming removed 7 bases at V and 5 bases at J, with 8 bases between. This CDR3 is built from 11 residues. Per germline, CDR1 MDHEN and CDR2 SYDVKM. Data came from immunoSEQ multiplex PCR; TCRdb stores just in-frame clones and leaves some out. The profile shows tens of thousands of clones, more than 75% of them singletons. The input for sequencing was peripheral blood, taken on day 0 of AZD1222 vaccination. This receptor was obtained from an adult in good health. V and J are TRBV28 and TRBJ1-1, with D unclear. This CDR3 reads CASISGTEAFF. For the CDR3, the DNA is TGTGCCAGCATTAGTGGAACTGAAGCTTTCTTT.